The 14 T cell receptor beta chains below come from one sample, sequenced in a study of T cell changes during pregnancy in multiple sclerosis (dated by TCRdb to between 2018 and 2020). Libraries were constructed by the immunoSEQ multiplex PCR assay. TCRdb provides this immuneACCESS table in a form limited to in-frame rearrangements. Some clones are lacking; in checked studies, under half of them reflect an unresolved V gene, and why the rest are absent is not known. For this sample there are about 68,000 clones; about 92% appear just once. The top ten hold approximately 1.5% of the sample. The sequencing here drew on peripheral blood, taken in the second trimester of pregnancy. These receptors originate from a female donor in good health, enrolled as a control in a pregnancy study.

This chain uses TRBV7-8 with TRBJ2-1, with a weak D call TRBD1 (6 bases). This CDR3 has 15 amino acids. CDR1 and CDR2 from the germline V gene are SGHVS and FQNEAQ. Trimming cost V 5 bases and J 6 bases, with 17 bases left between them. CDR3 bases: TGTGCCAGCAGCGGGGGCCAGGGGTGGGGCAATGAGCAGTTCTTC. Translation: CASSGGQGWGNEQFF.

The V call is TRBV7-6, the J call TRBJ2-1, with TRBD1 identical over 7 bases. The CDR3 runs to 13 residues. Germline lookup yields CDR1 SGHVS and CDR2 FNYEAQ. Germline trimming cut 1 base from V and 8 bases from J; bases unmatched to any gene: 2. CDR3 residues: CASSLDRGDEQFF. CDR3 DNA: TGTGCCAGCAGCTTAGACAGGGGTGATGAGCAGTTCTTC.

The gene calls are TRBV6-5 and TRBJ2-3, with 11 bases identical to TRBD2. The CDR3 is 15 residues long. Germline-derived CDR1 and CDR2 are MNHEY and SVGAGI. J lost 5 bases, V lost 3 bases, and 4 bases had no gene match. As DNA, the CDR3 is TGTGCCAGCAGTTATAGCGGGAGGGCCAAAGATACGCAGTATTTT. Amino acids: CASSYSGRAKDTQYF.

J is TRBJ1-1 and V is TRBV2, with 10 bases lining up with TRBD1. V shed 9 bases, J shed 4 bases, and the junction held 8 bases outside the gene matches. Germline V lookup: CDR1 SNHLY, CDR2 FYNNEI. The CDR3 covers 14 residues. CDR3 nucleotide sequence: TGTGCCAGACGAAGTGGGACAGGGGTCACTGAAGCTTTCTTT. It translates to CARRSGTGVTEAFF.

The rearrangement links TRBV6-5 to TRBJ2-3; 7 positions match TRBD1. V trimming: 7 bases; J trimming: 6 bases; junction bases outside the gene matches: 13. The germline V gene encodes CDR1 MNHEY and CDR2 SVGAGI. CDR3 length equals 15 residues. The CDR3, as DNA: TGTGCCAGCACCCCGTGGCAGGGGGATAGGGATACGCAGTATTTT. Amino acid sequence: CASTPWQGDRDTQYF.

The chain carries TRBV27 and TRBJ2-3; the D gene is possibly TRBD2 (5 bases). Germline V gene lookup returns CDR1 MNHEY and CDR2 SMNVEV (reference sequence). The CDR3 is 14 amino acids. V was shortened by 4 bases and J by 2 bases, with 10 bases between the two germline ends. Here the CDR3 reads CASSSGEYTDTQYF. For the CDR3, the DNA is TGTGCCAGCAGTTCCGGGGAATACACAGATACGCAGTATTTT.

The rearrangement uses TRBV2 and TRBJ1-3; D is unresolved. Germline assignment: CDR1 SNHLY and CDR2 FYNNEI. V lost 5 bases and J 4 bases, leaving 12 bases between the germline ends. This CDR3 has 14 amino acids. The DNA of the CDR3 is TGTGCCAGCAGTTATTTTGAGGAAGGAAACACCATATATTTT. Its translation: CASSYFEEGNTIYF.

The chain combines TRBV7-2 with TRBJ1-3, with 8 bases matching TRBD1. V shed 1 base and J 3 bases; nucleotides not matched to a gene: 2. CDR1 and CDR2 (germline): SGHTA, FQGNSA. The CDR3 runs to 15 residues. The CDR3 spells CASSLVRGLGNTIYF. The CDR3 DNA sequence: TGTGCCAGCAGCTTAGTCAGGGGGCTTGGAAACACCATATATTTT. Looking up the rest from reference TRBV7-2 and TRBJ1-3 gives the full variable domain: GAGVSQSPSNKVTEKGKDVELRCDPISGHTALYWYRQSLGQGLEFLIYFQGNSAPDKSGLPSDRFSAERTGGSVSTLTIQRTQQEDSAVYLCASSLVRGLGNTIYFGEGSWLTVV.

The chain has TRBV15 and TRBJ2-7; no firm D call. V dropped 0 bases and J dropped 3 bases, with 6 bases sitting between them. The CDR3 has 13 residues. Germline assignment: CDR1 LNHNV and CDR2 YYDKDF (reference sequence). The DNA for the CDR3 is TGTGCCACCAGCAGAGAAATGCGCTACGAGCAGTACTTC. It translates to CATSREMRYEQYF.

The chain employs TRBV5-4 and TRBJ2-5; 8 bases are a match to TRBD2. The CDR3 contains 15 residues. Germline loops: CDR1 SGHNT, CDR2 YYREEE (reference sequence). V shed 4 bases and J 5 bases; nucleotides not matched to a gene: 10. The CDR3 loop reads CASSPSGGGLETQYF. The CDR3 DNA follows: TGTGCCAGCAGCCCTTCCGGGGGGGGACTTGAGACCCAGTACTTC.

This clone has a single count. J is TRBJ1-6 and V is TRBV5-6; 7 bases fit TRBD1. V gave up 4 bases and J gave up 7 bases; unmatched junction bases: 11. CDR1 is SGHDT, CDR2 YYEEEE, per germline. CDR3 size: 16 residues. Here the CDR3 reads CASSAEPRTGNSPLHF. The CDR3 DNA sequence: TGTGCCAGCAGCGCAGAACCCCGGACAGGCAATTCACCCCTCCACTTT.

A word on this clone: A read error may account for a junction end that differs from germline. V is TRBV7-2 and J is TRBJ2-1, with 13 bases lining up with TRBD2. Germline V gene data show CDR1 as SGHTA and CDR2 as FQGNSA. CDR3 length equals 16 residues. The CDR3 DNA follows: TGTGCCAGCAGCATAGCACTAGCGGGAGGGCCAAATGAGCAGTTCTTC. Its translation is CASSIALAGGPNEQFF.

The CDR3 here is CASTWDSQETQYF. CDR3 sequence (DNA): TGTGCCAGCACTTGGGACAGCCAAGAGACCCAGTACTTC. This chain links TRBV18 with TRBJ2-5; 7 bases are a match to TRBD1. With 8 bases clipped from V and 1 base from J, the junction kept 4 bases outside the gene matches. CDR1 is KGHSH, CDR2 LQKENI, per germline. This CDR3 is 13 amino acids long.

CDR3 region: CASSLRGGQDGYTF. The DNA for the CDR3 is TGTGCCAGCAGTTTGCGGGGGGGGCAGGATGGCTACACCTTC. The gene calls are TRBV27 and TRBJ1-2; D is perhaps TRBD1 (6 bases). The CDR3 contains 14 residues. Looked up from germline, CDR1 is MNHEY and CDR2 is SMNVEV (reference sequence). Trimming cost V 3 bases and J 6 bases, with 14 bases left between them.